What follows are 21 T cell receptor beta chains derived from one specimen sequenced in a study of T cell responses to AZD1222 COVID-19 vaccine. The assay was immunoSEQ multiplex PCR, and TCRdb's table has in-frame clones only and misses some. Among approximately 81,000 clones listed, roughly 85% were seen once. The sequencing used peripheral blood, collected 28 days after the second AZD1222 dose. The receptors here all came from an adult who received the AZD1222 COVID-19 vaccine.

This chain uses TRBV27 with TRBJ1-5, with D possibly TRBD1 on 5 matching bases. The CDR3 is made up of 15 amino acids. V was clipped by 3 bases and J by 3 bases, with 12 bases between them. In germline, CDR1 is MNHEY, CDR2 SMNVEV (reference sequence). The DNA of the CDR3 is TGTGCCAGCAGTTTTGGGGGGGGACCCAATCAGCCCCAGCATTTT. Translated, it gives CASSFGGGPNQPQHF.

The rearrangement links TRBV7-9 to TRBJ1-1, with TRBD1 matching 9 bases. The CDR3 loop spans 14 amino acids. The germline CDR1 and CDR2 sequences are SEHNR and FQNEAQ (reference sequence). Trimming removed 5 bases from V and 3 bases from J; junction bases left unmatched: 4. The CDR3 DNA reads as TGTGCCAGCAGCAGTGGGACAGGGCACACTGAAGCTTTCTTT. This codes for CASSSGTGHTEAFF.

V and J are TRBV10-3 and TRBJ2-1, with a weak D call TRBD1 (5 bases). The length of the CDR3 is 14 residues. The V and J ends lost 0 bases and 2 bases respectively, with 5 bases between them. The germline V gene has CDR1 ENHRY and CDR2 SYGVKD. The CDR3 sequence is CAISESTAYNEQFF. Written as DNA, the CDR3 is TGTGCCATCAGTGAGTCGACAGCCTACAATGAGCAGTTCTTC.

V is TRBV18 and J is TRBJ1-5; D not certain. Germline V CDR1 and CDR2: KGHSH, LQKENI. Trimming stripped 3 bases from V and 5 bases from J, with 8 bases between. This CDR3 contains 13 residues. The CDR3 DNA sequence: TGTGCCAGCTCACCCGCAGTAGATCAGCCCCAGCATTTT. Protein sequence: CASSPAVDQPQHF.

This clone has a handful of counts. The chain couples TRBV15 to TRBJ1-2; possibly TRBD1 for D (5 bases). The germline V and J ends were trimmed by 0 bases and 4 bases, with 12 bases remaining between them. The germline V gene has CDR1 LNHNV and CDR2 YYDKDF (reference sequence). The CDR3 covers 15 residues. Here the CDR3 reads CATSRDSRELYGYTF. The CDR3 DNA is TGTGCCACCAGCAGAGACTCCAGGGAACTCTATGGCTACACCTTC.

This clone was seen a few times. The chain joins TRBV5-4 to TRBJ2-7; TRBD1 agrees at 7 bases. With V trimmed by 4 bases and J by 4 bases, 11 bases remained unmatched. CDR1 is SGHNT, CDR2 YYREEE, per germline (reference sequence). The CDR3 extends over 15 amino acids. The CDR3 spells CASSQGQTGKYEQYF. In DNA, the CDR3 is TGTGCCAGCAGCCAAGGACAGACAGGGAAATACGAGCAGTACTTC.

This clone appeared a single time. The gene calls are TRBV4-3 and TRBJ1-4, with D possibly TRBD1 on 5 matching bases. V was clipped by 0 bases and J by 5 bases, with 13 bases between them. CDR1 and CDR2 from the germline V gene are LGHNA and YSLEER. CDR3 length: 16 amino acids. The CDR3 region has the DNA TGCGCCAGCAGCCAAGATCGGGGACGGAGAAATGAAAAACTGTTTTTT. It translates to CASSQDRGRRNEKLFF.

The V gene is TRBV7-2, the J gene TRBJ2-1, with TRBD2 matching 13 bases. The CDR3 loop spans 18 amino acids. The germline V gene encodes CDR1 SGHTA and CDR2 FQGNSA. V lost 1 base to trimming and J lost 8 bases; unmatched junction nucleotides: 11. This chain's CDR3 is CASSLEETSGRQRHEQFF. CDR3 sequence (DNA): TGTGCCAGCAGCTTAGAGGAGACTAGCGGGAGGCAACGGCATGAGCAGTTCTTC.

The rearrangement uses TRBV5-1 and TRBJ1-2; no clear D gene. This CDR3 contains 14 residues. CDR1 and CDR2 (germline): SGHRS, YFSETQ. Trimming stripped 0 bases from V and 8 bases from J, with 14 bases between. The CDR3 nucleotides are TGCGCCAGCAGCTTGGGTAGGGCCCGCGGAGGCTACACCTTC. This encodes CASSLGRARGGYTF.

The chain combines TRBV4-1 with TRBJ1-5; TRBD1 agrees at 9 bases. Unmatched junction bases numbered 4, after V lost 0 bases and J lost 1 base. The CDR3 is 17 residues long. The germline gives CDR1 MGHRA, CDR2 YSYEKL. The CDR3 nucleotides are TGCGCCAGCAGCCAAGAACAGGGGGCGCGGAGCAATCAGCCCCAGCATTTT. Amino acid sequence: CASSQEQGARSNQPQHF.

The chain is built from TRBV21-1 and TRBJ2-5. TRBV21-1 is noted as a pseudogene. The CDR3 sequence is 15 residues long. CDR3 DNA sequence: TGTGCCAGCAGCAGCCGGGACGGGTACCAAGAGACCCAGTACTTC. Protein: CASSSRDGYQETQYF.

The chain joins TRBV19 to TRBJ1-3; D is unresolved. Deletions cut 1 base from V and 0 bases from J, with 13 bases between. Germline V lookup: CDR1 LNHDA, CDR2 SQIVND (reference sequence). The length of the CDR3 is 17 residues. CDR3 DNA sequence: TGTGCCAGTAGTATAGTCCCCCCCAGTACCTCTGGAAACACCATATATTTT. Translated, it gives CASSIVPPSTSGNTIYF.

The rearrangement joins TRBV15 to TRBJ2-5; D not certain. The V gene lost 0 bases and the J gene lost 5 bases, with 4 bases spanning the gap. The CDR3 spans 12 residues. Germline V gene sequence: CDR1 LNHNV, CDR2 YYDKDF (reference sequence). The CDR3 nucleotides are TGTGCCACCAGCAGAGATTGGGAGACCCAGTACTTC. It is translated as CATSRDWETQYF. Looking up the rest from reference TRBV15 and TRBJ2-5 gives the full variable domain: DAMVIQNPRYQVTQFGKPVTLSCSQTLNHNVMYWYQQKSSQAPKLLFHYYDKDFNNEADTPDNFQSRRPNTSFCFLDIRSPGLGDTAMYLCATSRDWETQYFGPGTRLLVL.

This sequence joins TRBV9 and TRBJ2-1, with 8 bases fitting TRBD2. CDR3 size: 16 residues. Germline V lookup: CDR1 SGDLS, CDR2 YYNGEE. Losses at the gene ends were 0 bases for V and 1 base for J; bases not matched to a gene: 3. This chain's CDR3 is CASSVAPGGSYNEQFF. As DNA, the CDR3 is TGTGCCAGCAGCGTAGCCCCGGGAGGGTCCTACAATGAGCAGTTCTTC.

This chain connects TRBV19 to TRBJ2-7; possibly TRBD1 for D (5 bases). Trimming cost V 4 bases and J 1 base, with 23 bases left between them. Germline V gene data show CDR1 as LNHDA and CDR2 as SQIVND (reference sequence). The CDR3 extends over 18 amino acids. The CDR3 DNA reads TGTGCCAGTAGTAGAGCCGTGTATAGCACAGGACGTTCCTACGAGCAGTACTTC. This translates into CASSRAVYSTGRSYEQYF.

This clone was counted a single time. Written as DNA, the CDR3 is TGCAGCGTCAGACAGGGGGCGCCCGCTGAAGCTTTCTTT. Protein: CSVRQGAPAEAFF. The chain uses TRBV29-1 and TRBJ1-1; 10 bases align to TRBD1. V trimming: 6 bases; J trimming: 6 bases; junction bases outside the gene matches: 7. The CDR3 covers 13 residues. Germline CDR1 and CDR2: SQVTM and ANQGSEA.

The CDR3: CAISRDSTTTQYF. The CDR3 bases are TGTGCCATTTCCCGGGACTCCACGACTACGCAGTATTTT. V gene TRBV6-5 combines with J gene TRBJ2-3; possibly TRBD2 for D (6 bases). The ends were cut back, 10 bases at V and 8 bases at J, with 19 bases in the middle. The CDR3 sequence is 13 residues long. CDR1 and CDR2 (germline): MNHEY, SVGAGI.

The genes are TRBV11-2 and TRBJ2-5, with TRBD2 identical over 12 bases. Germline V lookup: CDR1 SGHAT, CDR2 FQNNGV. V lost 5 bases to trimming and J lost 4 bases; unmatched junction nucleotides: 5. This CDR3 region has 15 residues. The CDR3 region has the DNA TGTGCCAGCAGCACACTAGCGGGAGGCGGAGAGACCCAGTACTTC. It translates to CASSTLAGGGETQYF.

This clone came up a few times. This chain uses TRBV9 with TRBJ1-2, with TRBD1 matching 9 bases. CDR3 length: 14 residues. V dropped 3 bases and J dropped 5; count of bases not matched to a gene: 5. Germline V lookup: CDR1 SGDLS, CDR2 YYNGEE. The DNA for the CDR3 is TGTGCCAGCAGCGCCCCCGGGACAGGGTATGGCTACACCTTC. Its translation is CASSAPGTGYGYTF.

The chain recombines TRBV4-3 with TRBJ2-2, with 10 bases identical to TRBD2. V was pared by 1 base and J by 7 bases, with 12 bases of the junction left unmatched. The CDR3 covers 18 residues. The germline CDR1 and CDR2 sequences are LGHNA and YSLEER. The CDR3, as DNA: TGCGCCAGCAGCCAAGTTCCATCCTCTAGCGGGAGTGTCGGGGAGCTGTTTTTT. As protein: CASSQVPSSSGSVGELFF.

The CDR3 here is CASSAPGRPNINEQFF. CDR3 nucleotide sequence: TGTGCCAGCAGCGCTCCGGGACGACCCAACATCAATGAGCAGTTCTTC. This chain uses TRBV5-6 with TRBJ2-1; perhaps D is TRBD1 or TRBD2 (5 bases each). Germline V gives CDR1 SGHDT, CDR2 YYEEEE. CDR3 size: 16 residues. V was shortened by 4 bases and J by 6 bases, with 20 bases between the two germline ends.